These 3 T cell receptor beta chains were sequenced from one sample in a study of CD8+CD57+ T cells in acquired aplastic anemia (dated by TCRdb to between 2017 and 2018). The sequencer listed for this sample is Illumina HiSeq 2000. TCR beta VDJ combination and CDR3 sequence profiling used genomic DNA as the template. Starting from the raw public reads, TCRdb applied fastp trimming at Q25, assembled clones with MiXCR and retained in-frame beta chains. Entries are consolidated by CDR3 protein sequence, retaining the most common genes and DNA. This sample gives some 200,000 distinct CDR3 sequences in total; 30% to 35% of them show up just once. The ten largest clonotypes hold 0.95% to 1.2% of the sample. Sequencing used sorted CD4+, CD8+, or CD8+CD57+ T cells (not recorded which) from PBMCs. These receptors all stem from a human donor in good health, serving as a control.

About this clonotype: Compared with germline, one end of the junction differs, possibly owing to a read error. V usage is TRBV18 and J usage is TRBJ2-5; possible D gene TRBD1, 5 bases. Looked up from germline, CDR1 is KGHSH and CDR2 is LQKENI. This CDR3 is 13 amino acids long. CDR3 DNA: TGTGCCAACTCACCTTCAGGGTTTGAGACCCAGTACTTC. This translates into CANSPSGFETQYF.

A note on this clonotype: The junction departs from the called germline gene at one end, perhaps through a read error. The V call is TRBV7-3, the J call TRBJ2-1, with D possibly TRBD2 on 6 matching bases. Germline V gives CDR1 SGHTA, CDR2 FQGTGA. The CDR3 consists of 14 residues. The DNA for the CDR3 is TGTGCCAGCAGCCTGGGGACTTCGATCGGTGAGCGGTTCTTC. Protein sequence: CASSLGTSIGERFF.

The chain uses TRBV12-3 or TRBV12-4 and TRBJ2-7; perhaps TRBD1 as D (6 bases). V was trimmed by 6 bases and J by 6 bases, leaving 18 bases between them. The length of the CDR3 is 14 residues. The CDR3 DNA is TGTGCCAGCAGGGGGACATTCTATTATTCCGAGCAGTACTTC. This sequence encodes CASRGTFYYSEQYF.